The 23 T cell receptor beta chains reported below all come from one sample, sequenced in a study of blood T cell repertoires in COVID-19 (dated by TCRdb to the early 2020s). Library preparation used the immunoSEQ multiplex PCR assay. TCRdb obtained this table from immuneACCESS and retained in-frame rearrangements with V and J assigned. These tables miss some clones; where compared with another copy, unresolved V genes account for less than half of the shortfall, and the remainder is unexplained. This sample holds approximately 65,000 clones; about nine tenths were observed only once. Of the sample, approximately 5% falls within the top ten clones. The sample comprised peripheral blood. The receptors stem from a human donor in a cohort sampled during active COVID-19.

The gene calls are TRBV20-1 and TRBJ2-7, with 9 bases fitting TRBD1. The CDR3 has 13 residues. With V trimmed by 3 bases and J by 5 bases, 5 bases remained unmatched. Germline V lookup: CDR1 DFQATT, CDR2 SNEGSKA (reference sequence). The CDR3 loop reads CSASWDRADEQYF. As DNA, the CDR3 is TGCAGTGCTAGTTGGGACAGGGCGGACGAGCAGTACTTC.

The gene calls are TRBV30 and TRBJ2-2; D is ambiguous. CDR3 length equals 16 residues. V lost 2 bases and J 4 bases, leaving 17 bases between the germline ends. Per the germline V gene, CDR1 is GTSNPN and CDR2 is SVGIG (reference sequence). The CDR3: CAWSSRRRSGTGELFF. The CDR3, as DNA: TGTGCCTGGAGTTCACGACGGCGGTCGGGCACCGGGGAGCTGTTTTTT. Complete variable domain (other parts from reference TRBV30 and TRBJ2-2): SQTIHQWPATLVQPVGSPLSLECTVEGTSNPNLYWYRQAAGRGLQLLFYSVGIGQISSEVPQNLSASRPQDRQFILSSKKLLLSDSGFYLCAWSSRRRSGTGELFFGEGSRLTVL.

In DNA form, the CDR3 reads TGTGCCAGCAGCTTAGGAATGGGGCTGAACACTGAAGCTTTCTTT. It yields the protein CASSLGMGLNTEAFF. The rearrangement uses TRBV7-9 and TRBJ1-1, with D possibly TRBD1 on 5 matching bases. Germline CDR1 is SEHNR and CDR2 is FQNEAQ (reference sequence). Trimming stripped 1 base from V and 0 bases from J, with 9 bases between. The CDR3 has 15 residues.

The chain uses TRBV15 and TRBJ2-5, with 9 nucleotides matching TRBD1. The V gene end was trimmed by 3 bases and the J gene end by 5 bases; junction bases not matched to a gene: 4. Looked up from germline, CDR1 is LNHNV and CDR2 is YYDKDF (reference sequence). This CDR3 spans 14 amino acids. The DNA for the CDR3 is TGTGCCACCAGCAGGGACAGGGGAGTCGAGACCCAGTACTTC. Translation gives CATSRDRGVETQYF.

This rearrangement joins TRBV10-3 to TRBJ1-2; TRBD1 matches at 7 bases. The germline V gene has CDR1 ENHRY and CDR2 SYGVKD. The CDR3 covers 14 residues. The V and J ends lost 4 bases and 3 bases, in that order; junction bases with no gene match: 5. In nucleotides, the CDR3 is TGTGCCATCAGTGGAGGGGGCTCGGACTATGGCTACACCTTC. It codes for CAISGGGSDYGYTF.

The chain couples TRBV18 to TRBJ1-3; 8 bases match TRBD1. Germline CDR1 reads KGHSH; CDR2 reads LQKENI. V was clipped by 4 bases and J by 8 bases; unmatched bases: 4. The length of the CDR3 is 13 residues. The chain's CDR3 is CASSLLQGDTIYF. CDR3 nucleotide sequence: TGTGCCAGCTCACTACTACAGGGGGACACCATATATTTT.

This clone is a singleton in its sample. The V call is TRBV27, the J call TRBJ1-2; D unresolved. There are 16 residues in the CDR3. Trimming took 0 bases from V and 2 from J, leaving 13 bases between them. Per the germline V gene, CDR1 is MNHEY and CDR2 is SMNVEV (reference sequence). CDR3 sequence reads: CASSLSPASPNYGYTF. CDR3 nucleotides: TGTGCCAGCAGTTTATCCCCCGCTAGTCCGAACTATGGCTACACCTTC.

The chain links TRBV2 to TRBJ2-2, with D unclear. The germline V gene has CDR1 SNHLY and CDR2 FYNNEI. This CDR3 spans 12 amino acids. V shed 6 bases and J shed 3 bases, with 5 bases lying between them. The DNA for the CDR3 is TGTGCCAGCAGGGTAGACACCGGGGAGCTGTTTTTT. Amino acid sequence: CASRVDTGELFF. Supplemented by reference TRBV2 and TRBJ2-2, the full variable domain reads EPEVTQTPSHQVTQMGQEVILRCVPISNHLYFYWYRQILGQKVEFLVSFYNNEISEKSEIFDDQFSVERPDGSNFTLKIRSTKLEDSAMYFCASRVDTGELFFGEGSRLTVL.

This chain uses TRBV5-1 with TRBJ2-5; D might be TRBD1 (5 bases). The V and J ends lost 1 base and 0 bases respectively, with 7 bases between them. Germline CDR1 is SGHRS and CDR2 is YFSETQ. The length of the CDR3 is 14 residues. The CDR3 region is CASSLLGDQETQYF. Written as DNA, the CDR3 is TGCGCCAGCAGCTTGCTAGGGGACCAAGAGACCCAGTACTTC.

This sequence joins TRBV5-4 and TRBJ2-7; no definite D call. CDR3 length: 15 amino acids. V was clipped by 3 bases and J by 5 bases, with 18 bases between them. Germline CDR1 reads SGHNT; CDR2 reads YYREEE (reference sequence). The CDR3 here is CASSYYTGSFHEQYF. The CDR3 DNA follows: TGTGCCAGCAGCTACTACACCGGCAGCTTCCACGAGCAGTACTTC.

This clone occurred a few times. The chain joins TRBV7-9 to TRBJ2-1, with 11 bases matching TRBD2. The CDR3 extends over 18 amino acids. The trim removed 3 bases at V and 0 bases at J, leaving 7 bases unmatched. Germline CDR1 reads SEHNR; CDR2 reads FQNEAQ (reference sequence). This CDR3 reads CASSFEPLAGGSYNEQFF. DNA for the CDR3: TGTGCCAGCAGCTTCGAGCCCCTAGCGGGGGGCTCCTACAATGAGCAGTTCTTC.

The chain uses TRBV5-1 and TRBJ1-1, with no clear D. This CDR3 spans 14 amino acids. CDR1 and CDR2 (germline): SGHRS, YFSETQ. V dropped 6 bases and J dropped 5 bases, with 17 bases sitting between them. The CDR3 reads CASKDYGQATEAFF. CDR3 bases: TGCGCCAGCAAAGATTATGGGCAGGCGACTGAAGCTTTCTTT.

The chain carries TRBV30 and TRBJ2-7, with TRBD1 identical over 11 bases. This CDR3 spans 15 amino acids. J lost 3 bases, V lost 2 bases, and 6 bases had no gene match. Germline values: CDR1 GTSNPN, CDR2 SVGIG (reference sequence). The CDR3 coding sequence is TGTGCCTGGAGTTCAAGGACAGGGGGCAGCTACGAGCAGTACTTC. Protein: CAWSSRTGGSYEQYF.

The genes are TRBV28 and TRBJ1-2; 7 positions match TRBD1. Germline-derived CDR1 and CDR2 are MDHEN and SYDVKM. The CDR3 is 14 residues long. The ends lost 4 bases at V and 2 bases at J; junction bases unmatched: 4. CDR3 amino acids: CASSSLTGNYGYTF. CDR3 DNA sequence: TGTGCCAGCAGTTCTCTGACAGGGAACTATGGCTACACCTTC.

The chain joins TRBV5-4 to TRBJ2-7, with TRBD2 matching 11 bases. This CDR3 has 14 amino acids. CDR1 is SGHNT, CDR2 YYREEE, per germline (reference sequence). Trimming removed 3 bases from V and 9 bases from J; junction bases left unmatched: 8. Written as DNA, the CDR3 is TGTGCCAGCAGCTCACTAGCGGGAGTAGGCACGCAGTACTTC. It encodes CASSSLAGVGTQYF.

This rearrangement joins TRBV6-5 to TRBJ2-7; tentative D call: TRBD1 (7 bases). The CDR3 length is 14 residues. Looked up from germline, CDR1 is MNHEY and CDR2 is SVGAGI. Trimming shortened V by 7 bases and J by 2 bases, and 15 bases separated the two germline ends. The chain's CDR3 is CASKTQGGPYEQYF. DNA of the CDR3: TGTGCCAGCAAAACCCAGGGGGGCCCCTACGAGCAGTACTTC.

The chain links TRBV19 to TRBJ2-3; 11 positions match TRBD1. The trim removed 6 bases at V and 11 bases at J, leaving 10 bases unmatched. Germline CDR1 and CDR2: LNHDA and SQIVND (reference sequence). The CDR3 spans 14 residues. DNA for the CDR3: TGTGCCAGTAGGGACAGGGGGCCGGTTTGGAAGCAGTATTTT. It specifies CASRDRGPVWKQYF.

The chain carries TRBV5-8 and TRBJ1-6; 9 bases are a match to TRBD1. The CDR3 sequence is 15 residues long. The germline V gene encodes CDR1 SGHTS and CDR2 YDEGEE. J gave up 11 bases and V 0 bases, and 6 bases lay outside the gene matches. The CDR3 spells CASSLATGGSAPLHF. CDR3 in DNA: TGTGCCAGCAGCTTGGCGACAGGGGGTTCCGCACCCCTCCACTTT. The variable domain in full, completed from reference TRBV5-8 and TRBJ1-6, reads EAGVTQSPTHLIKTRGQQATLRCSPISGHTSVYWYQQALGLGLQFLLWYDEGEERNRGNFPPRFSGRQFPNYSSELNVNALELEDSALYLCASSLATGGSAPLHFGNGTRLTVT.

V and J are TRBV9 and TRBJ2-7; 7 nucleotides agree with TRBD1. V was clipped by 4 bases and J by 2 bases; unmatched bases: 6. Germline V gives CDR1 SGDLS, CDR2 YYNGEE. The CDR3 runs to 14 residues. The CDR3 loop is CASSLSGTAYEQYF. DNA of the CDR3: TGTGCCAGCAGCCTATCCGGGACAGCCTACGAGCAGTACTTC.

This clone was detected only a few times. At one end the junction does not follow the germline gene, possibly because of a read error. This sequence joins TRBV7-7 and TRBJ2-7, with D possibly matching TRBD1 (6 bases). Germline CDR1 SSHAT, CDR2 FNYEAQ (reference sequence). The CDR3 consists of 15 residues. The CDR3: CASSLAPGEYNEQYF. The CDR3, as DNA: TGTGCTAGCAGCTTAGCCCCAGGGGAATACAACGAGCAGTACTTC.

The chain uses TRBV5-1 and TRBJ1-4, with a possible D match to TRBD1 (5 bases). CDR1 is SGHRS and CDR2 is YFSETQ in the germline V gene. The length of the CDR3 is 12 residues. Trimming stripped 5 bases from V and 10 bases from J, with 12 bases between. The CDR3 region has the DNA TGCGCCAGCAGAGGGGAGGGTGGAAAACTGTTTTTT. Translating gives CASRGEGGKLFF.

The rearrangement links TRBV19 to TRBJ2-1; TRBD1 agrees at 8 bases. The length of the CDR3 is 16 residues. V lost 6 bases and J lost 0; bases outside the gene matches: 7. CDR1 LNHDA and CDR2 SQIVND come from the germline V gene (reference sequence). The CDR3 region is CASRNTGGSSYNEQFF. CDR3 bases: TGTGCCAGTAGAAACACAGGGGGGAGCTCCTACAATGAGCAGTTCTTC.

J is TRBJ2-3 and V is TRBV19; TRBD2 agrees at 9 bases. V was pared by 4 bases and J by 3 bases, with 14 bases of the junction left unmatched. Germline CDR1 is LNHDA and CDR2 is SQIVND (reference sequence). The CDR3 is made up of 18 amino acids. The CDR3 sequence: CASSKVAGGRLATDTQYF. The CDR3 nucleotides read TGTGCCAGTAGTAAGGTGGCGGGGGGGCGGTTGGCAACAGATACGCAGTATTTT.